Listed below are T cell receptor beta chains from one sample, sequenced in a study of cytomegalovirus exposure and HLA in healthy donors. This table comes from immunoSEQ multiplex PCR, and its TCRdb copy is limited to in-frame clones, with some not included. Seen in this sample are about 160,000 clones; the ten most common clones hold 1.3%. Source material: PBMCs. These receptors came from an older woman in good health and CMV-seronegative. Each CDR3 is given with its conserved first and last residue. D genes are given only for firm matches.

d_call j_call v_call cdr3_nt cdr3_aa
TRBD1 TRBJ1-1 TRBV7-9 TGTGCCAGCAGCTTAGATCTCGGACAGGGGGCTTCTTTCTTT CASSLDLGQGASFF
- TRBJ1-1 TRBV27 TGTGCCAGCAGAGACAGATCGAACACTGAAGCTTTCTTT CASRDRSNTEAFF
- TRBJ2-1 TRBV15 TGTGCCACCAGCGTCGGGAGCCGCTCCTACAATGAGCAGTTCTTC CATSVGSRSYNEQFF
- TRBJ1-1 TRBV7-9 TGTGCCAGCAGCTCTCAGGTCATGAACACTGAAGCTTTCTTT CASSSQVMNTEAFF
- TRBJ1-2 TRBV5-1 TGCGCCAGCAGCTTGGAACCAGATTATGGCTACACCTTC CASSLEPDYGYTF
- TRBJ1-4 TRBV25-1 TGTGCCAGCAGTGTTTTCCTAGGGGATGAAAAACTGTTTTTT CASSVFLGDEKLFF
- TRBJ1-6 TRBV7-6 TGTGCCAGCAGCTCCCGCGAAGGGAGGGTTTCACCCCTCCACTTT CASSSREGRVSPLHF
TRBD2 TRBJ2-1 TRBV5-4 TGTGCCAGCAGCGCTAGCGGGGGTCCCCTTAATGAGCAGTTCTTC CASSASGGPLNEQFF
TRBD2 TRBJ2-2 TRBV7-9 TGTGCCAGCAGCGCGCCGGGACTATTGGGGCCCGGGGAGCTGTTTTTT CASSAPGLLGPGELFF
TRBD1 TRBJ1-2 TRBV27 TGTGCCAGCAGTTGGACAGGGAGTAACTATGGCTACACCTTC CASSWTGSNYGYTF
TRBD1 TRBJ1-3 TRBV6-6 TGTGCCAGCAGTTACTCGAGACAGGGTGGAAACACCATATATTTT CASSYSRQGGNTIYF
TRBD1 TRBJ1-4 TRBV7-9 TGTGCCAGCAGCTTCGGGACAGTTAATGAAAAACTGTTTTTT CASSFGTVNEKLFF
TRBD1 TRBJ2-1 TRBV5-1 TGCGCCAGCAGCAAATGGACAGGGTTGGGCAATGAGCAGTTCTTC CASSKWTGLGNEQFF
TRBD1 TRBJ1-2 TRBV9 TGTGCCAGCAGCGCAACAGGGGGACGAGGCTACACCTTC CASSATGGRGYTF
- TRBJ2-7 TRBV10-3 TGTGCCATCAAAGGACAGGAGGGCTACGAGCAGTACTTC CAIKGQEGYEQYF
- TRBJ1-1 TRBV9 TGTGCCAGCAGCGACGGACTCACTTCAACTGAAGCTTTCTTT CASSDGLTSTEAFF
- TRBJ1-2 TRBV5-1 TGCGCCAGCAGCTTGGTAGGGGATGGCTACACCTTC CASSLVGDGYTF
TRBD1 TRBJ2-2 TRBV7-8 TGTGCCAGCAGCTTAGGGCAGGGGGTCTGGGAGAGAACCGGGGAGCTGTTTTTT CASSLGQGVWERTGELFF
TRBD1 TRBJ1-2 TRBV9 TGTGCCAGCAGCCCCCGGGGACAGGGGAATTATGGCTGCACCTTC CASSPRGQGNYGCTF
- TRBJ2-7 TRBV6-5 TGTGCCAGCAGACCCTACGGGCCCGGGGCCTACGAGCAGTACTTC CASRPYGPGAYEQYF
TRBD2 TRBJ2-7 TRBV14 TGTGCCAGCAGCCGCGGCGGACTAGCGCGGGCCTACGAGCAGTACTTC CASSRGGLARAYEQYF
TRBD1 TRBJ2-1 TRBV7-8 TGTGCCAGCAGCTCCGGACAGGGCCATTGGGTGCAGTTCTTC CASSSGQGHWVQFF
- TRBJ1-4 TRBV29-1 TGCAGCGTTGAGATTCTCGAGCCAACTAATGAAAAACTGTTTTTT CSVEILEPTNEKLFF
- TRBJ1-5 TRBV10-3 TGTGCCATCAGTGAGTCTCGTAATCAGCCCCAGCATTTT CAISESRNQPQHF
TRBD1 TRBJ1-5 TRBV6-1 TGTGCCAGCAGTGACCTCAGGGGGACATTACTACTTAGACGCAATCAGCCCCAGCATTTT CASSDLRGTLLLRRNQPQHF
- TRBJ1-6 TRBV6-1 TGTGCCAGCGTGATTCAGGGGAATTCACCCCTCCACTTT CASVIQGNSPLHF
- TRBJ2-5 TRBV27 TGTGCCAGCAGTTTGTCTTTTCAAGAGACCCAGTACTTC CASSLSFQETQYF
- TRBJ1-2 TRBV6-1 TGTGCCAGCAGTGCATTTGAGGGTTCCGGCTACACCTTC CASSAFEGSGYTF
- TRBJ2-2 TRBV5-1 TGCGCCAGCAGTCTCGGAGTGGGCACCGGGGAGCTGTTTTTT CASSLGVGTGELFF
TRBD1 TRBJ2-7 TRBV9 TGTGCCAGCAGCTCCCACCCGACAGGGGGCCTCGAGCAGTACTTC CASSSHPTGGLEQYF
- TRBJ1-2 TRBV6-5 TGTGCCAGCAGGATTCACGGCAGGGAGGAGATCACCTTC CASRIHGREEITF
- TRBJ2-7 TRBV29-1 TGCAGCGTTGGACTGATGCCGGAAGAGCAGTACTTC CSVGLMPEEQYF
- TRBJ2-5 TRBV11-1 TGTGCCAGCAGCTTAGTTGGGGCAGGGCAGAAAGAGACCCAGTACTTC CASSLVGAGQKETQYF
TRBD1 TRBJ2-2 TRBV6-5 TGTGCCAGCAGTTACGGAGACAGGGGAGCCGGGGAGCTGTTTTTT CASSYGDRGAGELFF
TRBD1 TRBJ1-2 TRBV15 TGTGCCACTAGATTGAGACAGGGGGCTGGCGGCTACACCTTC CATRLRQGAGGYTF
TRBD1 TRBJ2-7 TRBV2 TGTGCCACCACCGAGGGGGCCTCCTACGAGCAGTACTTC CATTEGASYEQYF
TRBD1 TRBJ1-2 TRBV19 TGTGCCAGTAGTATCCAGGACAGGGTTGGCTACACCTTC CASSIQDRVGYTF
TRBD1 TRBJ1-2 TRBV19 TGTGCCAGACTCACCCTCGGGACAGGATCGGGTACGGATGGCTACACCTTC CARLTLGTGSGTDGYTF
- TRBJ1-1 TRBV7-2 TGTGCCAGCAGCTTTAACAGGGACACTGAAGCTTTCTTT CASSFNRDTEAFF
- TRBJ2-1 TRBV6-5 TGTGCCAGCAGTTACCGTCTGCCACACCAGCAGTTCTTC CASSYRLPHQQFF
TRBD1 TRBJ2-5 TRBV5-4 TGTGCCAGCAGCTTGACCCGAGGACAGGGGCCATGGCAGACCCAGTACTTC CASSLTRGQGPWQTQYF
- TRBJ2-3 TRBV7-8 TGTGCCAGCAGCCCCCAGAGGGGGAGCACAGATACGCAGTATTTT CASSPQRGSTDTQYF
- TRBJ1-1 TRBV19 TGTGCCAGTAGTTCTCCCCTCAAGGGGCCGAACACTGAAGCTTTCTTT CASSSPLKGPNTEAFF
- TRBJ1-3 TRBV5-1 TGCGCCAGCAGCTTGTCCCCCTCTGGCGGCCGTTCTGGAAACACCATATATTTT CASSLSPSGGRSGNTIYF